A single sample is the source of the 26 T cell receptor beta chains below, sequenced in a study of blood T cell repertoires in COVID-19. Sequenced by immunoSEQ multiplex PCR; TCRdb stores in-frame clones only, minus some. The data hold 200,000 to 250,000 clones, with 75% to 85% observed a single time. The specimen was peripheral blood. The receptors were sampled from a woman aged 25 to 39 with COVID-19, enrolled during active disease.

V gene TRBV6-1 combines with J gene TRBJ2-5; no clear D. The germline V and J ends were trimmed by 2 bases and 5 bases, with 6 bases remaining between them. The CDR3 length is 12 residues. Germline V lookup: CDR1 MNHNS, CDR2 SASEGT. The CDR3 here is CASSESRETQYF. DNA of the CDR3: TGTGCCAGCAGTGAAAGCCGGGAGACCCAGTACTTC.

This chain connects TRBV6-6 to TRBJ1-3, with 7 positions matching TRBD1. CDR1 MNHNY and CDR2 SVGAGI come from the germline V gene (reference sequence). The CDR3 length is 16 residues. The V and J ends lost 0 bases and 3 bases, in that order; junction bases with no gene match: 5. In nucleotides, the CDR3 is TGTGCCAGCAGTTACTCGATTGACAGGGATGGAAACACCATATATTTT. Its translation is CASSYSIDRDGNTIYF.

The sample holds a few counts of this clone. V usage is TRBV5-1 and J usage is TRBJ2-3, with D perhaps matching TRBD2 (5 bases). This CDR3 spans 13 amino acids. Germline CDR1 reads SGHRS; CDR2 reads YFSETQ. V lost 4 bases, J lost 4 bases, and 10 bases lay in between. CDR3 in DNA: TGCGCCAGCAGCCTCGAAGCGGCAGATACGCAGTATTTT. This gives the protein CASSLEAADTQYF.

The chain recombines TRBV5-6 with TRBJ1-2; D unclear. The V gene lost 2 bases and the J gene lost 3 bases, with 11 bases spanning the gap. Germline-derived CDR1 and CDR2 are SGHDT and YYEEEE. The CDR3 sequence is 14 residues long. CDR3 DNA: TGTGCCAGCAGCTTAGAGGAGGGCCACTATGGCTACACCTTC. Translating gives CASSLEEGHYGYTF. Combining the CDR3 with reference TRBV5-6 and TRBJ1-2 gives the whole variable domain DAGVTQSPTHLIKTRGQQVTLRCSPKSGHDTVSWYQQALGQGPQFIFQYYEEEERQRGNFPDRFSGHQFPNYSSELNVNALLLGDSALYLCASSLEEGHYGYTFGSGTRLTVV.

The rearrangement links TRBV4-2 to TRBJ2-7; the D gene is possibly TRBD1 (6 bases). The CDR3 is 14 residues long. Per germline, CDR1 LGHNA and CDR2 YNFKEQ. Trimming left V 4 bases short and J 7 bases short, with 17 bases between. The CDR3 loop is CASSLSGGGAEQYF. The CDR3 DNA follows: TGTGCCAGCAGCCTCAGTGGGGGCGGAGCGGAGCAGTACTTC.

The chain combines TRBV14 with TRBJ2-7, with 10 bases that match TRBD2. Looked up from germline, CDR1 is SGHDN and CDR2 is FVKESK. The CDR3 has 16 amino acids. After removal of 0 bases from V and 4 bases from J, the junction contained 6 bases not matched to a gene. CDR3 DNA sequence: TGTGCCAGCAGCCAAGATCTGCTAGCGGGAGTGTACGAGCAGTACTTC. This sequence encodes CASSQDLLAGVYEQYF. Combining the CDR3 with reference TRBV14 and TRBJ2-7 gives the whole variable domain EAGVTQFPSHSVIEKGQTVTLRCDPISGHDNLYWYRRVMGKEIKFLLHFVKESKQDESGMPNNRFLAERTGGTYSTLKVQPAELEDSGVYFCASSQDLLAGVYEQYFGPGTRLTVT.

The sample holds one count of this clone. The chain is built from TRBV4-1 and TRBJ2-7, with a weak D call TRBD1 (6 bases). The CDR3 is 14 amino acids. The ends were cut back, 2 bases at V and 2 bases at J, with 10 bases in the middle. CDR1 and CDR2 (germline): MGHRA, YSYEKL. The CDR3 region has the DNA TGCGCCAGCAGCCAAAGTGGGACACCCTACGAGCAGTACTTC. It encodes CASSQSGTPYEQYF.

The genes are TRBV5-1 and TRBJ2-7, with TRBD1 matching 8 bases. The CDR3 is 17 amino acids. Germline V gene data show CDR1 as SGHRS and CDR2 as YFSETQ. Trimming took 2 bases from V and 2 from J; bases not matched to a gene: 12. DNA for the CDR3: TGCGCCAGCAGCTTAATTACCCCGGGACAGGACACCTACGAGCAGTACTTC. Encoded protein: CASSLITPGQDTYEQYF. The full variable domain, in which reference TRBV5-1 and TRBJ2-7 provide the parts outside the CDR3, is KAGVTQTPRYLIKTRGQQVTLSCSPISGHRSVSWYQQTPGQGLQFLFEYFSETQRNKGNFPGRFSGRQFSNSRSEMNVSTLELGDSALYLCASSLITPGQDTYEQYFGPGTRLTVT.

The V call is TRBV11-2, the J call TRBJ2-7, with TRBD2 identical over 9 bases. Germline CDR1 and CDR2: SGHAT and FQNNGV. This CDR3 has 15 residues. J gave up 5 bases and V 2 bases, and 7 bases lay outside the gene matches. CDR3 loop: CASSLRGSGGHEQYF. The CDR3 DNA sequence: TGTGCCAGCAGCTTAAGAGGTAGCGGGGGACACGAGCAGTACTTC.

V usage is TRBV6-8 and J usage is TRBJ1-2, with D perhaps TRBD1 (6 bases). This CDR3 has 14 residues. Germline V gives CDR1 MNHGY, CDR2 SAAAGT. The CDR3 sequence: CARGGVVYPYGYTF. The CDR3 bases are TGTGCAAGAGGGGGTGTGGTTTATCCTTATGGCTACACCTTC.

The V and J genes are TRBV5-6 and TRBJ1-6; D remains unclear. V dropped 0 bases and J dropped 4 bases, with 5 bases sitting between them. Germline loops: CDR1 SGHDT, CDR2 YYEEEE. The CDR3 runs 14 residues. CDR3 loop: CASSLDGYNSPLHF. The CDR3 coding sequence is TGTGCCAGCAGCTTGGACGGGTATAATTCACCCCTCCACTTT.

The chain recombines TRBV7-2 with TRBJ2-1, with 8 positions matching TRBD1. This CDR3 spans 14 amino acids. Germline V gene lookup returns CDR1 SGHTA and CDR2 FQGNSA. V was pared by 6 bases and J by 3 bases, with 4 bases of the junction left unmatched. CDR3 protein: CASRLTGGYNEQFF. CDR3 DNA sequence: TGTGCCAGCAGACTAACAGGGGGCTACAATGAGCAGTTCTTC.

This rearrangement joins TRBV12-3 or TRBV12-4 to TRBJ2-5; 9 nucleotides align to TRBD1. The CDR3 extends over 13 amino acids. Unmatched junction bases numbered 7, after V lost 3 bases and J lost 11 bases. DNA of the CDR3: TGTGCCAGCAGTTTCTTCCGGGACAGGGAACAGTACTTC. This sequence encodes CASSFFRDREQYF.

The chain is built from TRBV5-1 and TRBJ2-2; 8 bases map to TRBD1. The ends lost 2 bases at V and 7 bases at J; junction bases unmatched: 7. The CDR3 contains 15 residues. CDR1 SGHRS and CDR2 YFSETQ come from the germline V gene. The chain's CDR3 is CASSLLRGRVGELFF. CDR3 nucleotide sequence: TGCGCCAGCAGCTTACTCAGGGGGCGAGTCGGGGAGCTGTTTTTT.

This chain uses TRBV18 with TRBJ2-5, with unresolved D. The germline V gene has CDR1 KGHSH and CDR2 LQKENI. Trimming cost V 3 bases and J 4 bases, with 3 bases left between them. This CDR3 region has 11 residues. CDR3 nucleotides: TGTGCCAGCTCACCCGGAGAGACCCAGTACTTC. This codes for CASSPGETQYF.

The CDR3 coding sequence is TGTGCCAGTAGTATAACCCGGACTAGCGGGATGTATTACAATGAGCAGTTCTTC. Translating gives CASSITRTSGMYYNEQFF. This chain uses TRBV19 with TRBJ2-1, with 12 bases lining up with TRBD2. V gave up 2 bases and J gave up 4 bases; unmatched junction bases: 9. The germline CDR1 and CDR2 sequences are LNHDA and SQIVND (reference sequence). This CDR3 spans 18 amino acids. The full variable domain, completed using reference TRBV19 and TRBJ2-1, is DGGITQSPKYLFRKEGQNVTLSCEQNLNHDAMYWYRQDPGQGLRLIYYSQIVNDFQKGDIAEGYSVSREKKESFPLTVTSAQKNPTAFYLCASSITRTSGMYYNEQFFGPGTRLTVL.

V and J are TRBV20-1 and TRBJ2-1, with TRBD1 identical over 7 bases. V trimming: 6 bases; J trimming: 9 bases; junction bases outside the gene matches: 5. The germline CDR1 and CDR2 sequences are DFQATT and SNEGSKA (reference sequence). This CDR3 is 11 amino acids long. The CDR3, as DNA: TGCAGTGCCAGGACAGGTGGTGAGCAGTTCTTC. Protein product: CSARTGGEQFF.

This clone turned up a few times. This chain joins TRBV11-2 and TRBJ2-7, with D uncertain. The germline V and J ends were trimmed by 5 bases and 3 bases, with 8 bases remaining between them. Per the germline V gene, CDR1 is SGHAT and CDR2 is FQNNGV. The CDR3 length is 12 residues. The CDR3 sequence is CASSPNFYEQYF. The CDR3, as DNA: TGTGCCAGCAGCCCCAACTTCTACGAGCAGTACTTC.

This chain joins TRBV10-3 and TRBJ2-2; 9 nucleotides line up with TRBD1. V trimming: 5 bases; J trimming: 1 base; junction bases outside the gene matches: 8. The CDR3 sequence is 17 residues long. The V gene's germline CDR1 is ENHRY and CDR2 SYGVKD. For the CDR3, the DNA is TGTGCCATCAGTCCATCTCCGGGACAGGGGAACACCGGGGAGCTGTTTTTT. Its protein product is CAISPSPGQGNTGELFF.

The V call is TRBV19, the J call TRBJ1-2, with 8 bases identical to TRBD1. Unmatched junction bases numbered 6, after V lost 5 bases and J lost 4 bases. Germline values: CDR1 LNHDA, CDR2 SQIVND (reference sequence). The CDR3 sequence is 14 residues long. The CDR3 DNA reads as TGTGCCAGTAGTTTGGGACAGGCTCGCTATGGCTACACCTTC. Translation gives CASSLGQARYGYTF.

V usage is TRBV15 and J usage is TRBJ2-7, with D possibly TRBD1 on 5 matching bases. The CDR3 contains 14 residues. Germline V gene data show CDR1 as LNHNV and CDR2 as YYDKDF (reference sequence). Trimming cost V 0 bases and J 10 bases, with 16 bases left between them. This chain's CDR3 is CATSRDKGRVGQYF. DNA for the CDR3: TGTGCCACCAGCAGAGATAAGGGGCGCGTTGGTCAGTACTTC.

CDR3: CASSQDRANYGYTF. CDR3 nucleotide sequence: TGTGCCAGCAGCCAAGATCGAGCTAACTATGGCTACACCTTC. This chain joins TRBV3-1 (or the pseudogene TRBV3-2) and TRBJ1-2, with D unclear. Trimming stripped 0 bases from V and 0 bases from J, with 5 bases between. The CDR3 extends over 14 amino acids. Looked up from germline, CDR1 is LGHDT and CDR2 is YNNKEL (reference sequence).

This chain uses TRBV27 with TRBJ2-7; D is unclear. The CDR3 totals 14 residues. Germline V gene data show CDR1 as MNHEY and CDR2 as SMNVEV (reference sequence). Trimming shortened V by 0 bases and J by 1 base, and 7 bases separated the two germline ends. The CDR3: CASSLSLYSYEQYF. CDR3 DNA sequence: TGTGCCAGCAGTTTATCCCTTTATTCCTACGAGCAGTACTTC.

The gene calls are TRBV6-6 and TRBJ1-5, with 9 bases fitting TRBD1. Per germline, CDR1 MNHNY and CDR2 SVGAGI (reference sequence). V gave up 4 bases and J gave up 1 base; unmatched junction bases: 5. The length of the CDR3 is 16 residues. The CDR3 loop is CASSSDRGESNQPQHF. The CDR3 nucleotides are TGTGCCAGCAGTTCCGACAGGGGGGAAAGCAATCAGCCCCAGCATTTT.

The count of this clone is one. This sequence joins TRBV4-3 and TRBJ2-7; a possible D gene is TRBD1 (5 bases). Looked up from germline, CDR1 is LGHNA and CDR2 is YSLEER. Between the trimmed V and J ends, which lost 0 bases and 7 bases, there was a span of 13 bases. The CDR3 spans 14 residues. As DNA, the CDR3 is TGCGCCAGCAGCCAAGATTGGCAGGGTGGGGAGCAGTACTTC. It encodes CASSQDWQGGEQYF.

The rearrangement joins TRBV29-1 to TRBJ2-5; 9 bases are a match to TRBD1. CDR1 and CDR2 from the germline V gene are SQVTM and ANQGSEA. V shed 4 bases and J 3 bases; nucleotides not matched to a gene: 12. CDR3 length equals 16 residues. The CDR3 bases are TGCAGCGTTGGAGGGTACAGGGGGCGCTTGGAAGAGACCCAGTACTTC. Its protein product is CSVGGYRGRLEETQYF.